The T cell receptor beta chain under discussion was sequenced for a study of cytomegalovirus exposure and HLA in healthy donors listed by TCRdb under 2017. About the full investigation: An earlier analysis of roughly 630 of the donors reported 250 to 350 Gb of sequence data and about 100 million unique TCR beta sequences from about 179 million T cells. The study aimed to test whether signatures of past pathogen exposure could be identified by cataloging public T cell receptors. An earlier analysis of some 500 of the donors used high-throughput TCR beta sequencing to judge whether each TCR beta V gene segment behaved as functional or pseudogenic. Along with the approximately 700-subject first cohort, a separate validation cohort of roughly 110 different subjects was used. Of the approximately 400 genotyped donors, 70% to 90% were placed in the genetic ancestry cluster associated with self-reported Caucasian donors. The number of typed donors differed by locus: about 620-640 for A, B, C, DRB1 and DQB1; 522 for DQA1; approximately 600 for DPA1; and roughly 450 for DPB1. All discovery cohort repertoires had been generated using a single sequencing platform. A later genetic analysis used genome-wide SNP genotypes for about 60% of the roughly 700 donors, treating that subset as a discovery cohort. In a later analysis, previously published TCR beta repertoires from 666 donors were re-analyzed and high-resolution HLA genotyping was added so that TCR occurrence patterns could be studied. Roughly 300 gigabases of sequencing data and tens of millions of unique TCR sequences were included in an early release covering about 620 HLA-typed donors. Class I and class II HLA loci were covered by the typing at four-digit resolution. In the later analysis, no new phenotypic data were used to find candidate immune exposures; instead, reliance was placed on TCR beta sequences and their occurrence across donors. Across 398 genotyped donors of the cohort, an average of roughly 200,000 unique TCR beta nucleotide sequences per donor were sequenced, and roughly a sixth of those sequences were non-productive. Using immunosequencing, the study profiled T cell repertoires from fewer than 700 subjects and related those repertoires to cytomegalovirus serostatus. Donor age, sex, ethnicity and CMV serostatus were compiled alongside the repertoire data. The study combined high-throughput TCR immunosequencing, statistical association of individual TCRs with disease status, and machine learning to predict cytomegalovirus infection status. A few DR-DQ haplotypes were treated as single units for association and clustering because of strong linkage in the cohort. Study-wide conclusions, independent of this receptor: The classifier was reported to diagnose cytomegalovirus status with high specificity and sensitivity in both the original cohort and the validation cohort. Immune exposure information for the cohort was limited to CMV serostatus. An association between a missense DCLRE1C variant and V-gene and J-gene trimming of TCR beta chains was found in a later genetic analysis and replicated in an independent cohort. A cluster of highly shared sequence variants was judged likely to be a technical artifact of the sequencing pipeline. The earlier analysis of nearly 600 of the donors excluded over 15 rarely observed V segments, including chromosome 9 orphons, because counts were too low. While some public TCRs were present in many individuals, most TCR sequences turned up only very rarely across donors. In the study, 164 TCR beta chains were listed as associated with cytomegalovirus. In a later analysis, the rate of TCR association differed among HLA loci, with DRB1 alleles having the most associated TCRs and HLA-C alleles having the fewest. Most CMV-associated TCR beta chains appeared to be HLA-restricted in a later analysis, and the HLA associations seemed to be driven largely by CMV exposure. Because HLA typing was unavailable for some donors at each locus, only the typed subset was used in association tests. Because the 87-base-pair reads could not distinguish some IMGT-functional V segments, including TRBV6-2 and TRBV6-3, those segments were excluded. Broadly in line with IMGT annotations, most TCR beta V segments showed up in productive rearrangements about 87% or about 30% of the time in an earlier analysis of several hundred of the donors. Assigning TCR associations to individual alleles was difficult when HLA alleles, especially DR and DQ, strongly co-occurred. This cohort had only TCR beta chains sequenced, and the lack of alpha or paired-chain data limited which features could be detected. According to a later genetic analysis, donors in an Asian-associated ancestry cluster had fewer N-insertions in productive TCRs than the approximately 700-donor mean. Several of the top co-occurrence clusters appeared to be linked to parvovirus B19, influenza, CMV and Epstein-Barr virus, according to a later analysis. Correlated functional status among segregating V segments might reflect linkage disequilibrium, but an unknown experimental factor could not be ruled out. The presence/absence analyses assumed that sequencing depth was roughly uniform across donors, and that assumption may not be true. A later analysis found that HLA-associated TCR beta chains were more clonally expanded and had lower generation probabilities than equally common non-associated chains. Specific HLA alleles were associated with 15,000 to 20,000 TCR beta sequences at a false discovery rate of 0.05 in a later analysis. A further reported finding was that TCR beta sequences accurately predicted the HLA-A and HLA-B alleles for most subjects in the first cohort. A few of the identified cytomegalovirus-associated TCR beta chains were confirmed in vitro to be specific for cytomegalovirus antigens. The authors suggested that the approach could potentially be generalized to other disease states and immunological phenotypes.

The library relied on the immunoSEQ multiplex PCR assay. A mixture of 60 forward primers for TCR Vbeta segments and 13 reverse primers for TCR Jbeta segments was used in the multiplex PCR. A multiplex PCR assay on genomic DNA amplified the CDR3 region of rearranged TCR beta genes. Amplified TCR beta libraries were sequenced as 87-base-pair reads on the Illumina HiSeq System. In the source study's methods: A later analysis counted approximately 74 million unique TCR beta chains across the 670 or so repertoires, and some 11 million of these chains were shared by at least two donors. Raw reads were error-corrected and collapsed into unique sequences by a nearest-neighbor algorithm in which closely related sequences were merged to remove PCR and sequencing errors. Alignment of CDR3 sequences to IMGT reference sequences was used to assign V, D and J gene segments. For a sequence to be retained, a match of at least six nucleotides to both a V gene segment and a J gene segment was required. Rearrangements were called productive when the CDR3 lacked stop codons and stayed in frame with V and J; all others were non-productive. CDR3 was defined by IMGT convention, running from the second conserved V-encoded cysteine to the conserved J-encoded phenylalanine. The earlier analysis of roughly 590 of the donors excluded sequences that lacked an unambiguous match to a single V gene segment. In an earlier analysis of 500 to 750 of the donors, V segments were called functional above 56.7% productive rearrangements and were called segregating when the between-donor standard deviation exceeded 5%. To diagnose cytomegalovirus status from the catalog of TCR beta chain sequences, a statistical classification framework was built. A later analysis assigned V and J genes by comparing TCR nucleotide sequences with IMGT/GENE-DB human TR gene sequences. Using the TCRdist pipeline, a later analysis assigned CDR3 sequences along with most-parsimonious VDJ recombination scenarios. In a later analysis, every TCR beta chain was defined by the combination of its CDR3 amino acid sequence and its V-gene family, and reads without a unique V-gene family were dropped. In a later analysis, 550 to 650 highly shared, low-generation-probability nucleotide sequences were removed to address suspected cross-contamination and a sequencing artifact. A later analysis calculated a clonal expansion index for each public chain from normalized within-repertoire ranks of inferred template counts. In a later analysis, generation probabilities were computed with a VDJ recombination model fitted to out-of-frame rearrangements, and the resulting probabilities were checked against IGoR. In a later analysis, hypergeometric tests were used to score TCR-TCR, TCR-HLA and TCR-CMV co-occurrence, with a repertoire-size bias correction applied to TCR pairs. A later analysis estimated false discovery rates by permuting HLA or CMV assignments 20 times. A later analysis grouped co-occurring TCRs with DBSCAN, adding TCRdist sequence similarity when clustering within HLA-allele-positive subsets. Co-occurrence clustering excluded repertoires with fewer than 30,000 or more than 120,000 public chains, plus five with anomalous nucleotide sharing. TCRdb re-hosts the immuneACCESS table, in-frame sequences only. Its copies lack some clones; in the studies checked, an unresolved V gene accounts for under half of them, and the cause for the rest is not known. For V, J and clone size, that table is used; D and trimming come from the DNA. The sample has about 160,000 clones on record, 82% of them singletons. The ten largest make up about 1.6% of the sample.

In total, over 600 healthy bone marrow donors made up the cohort. Cohort members were all nominally healthy when sampled, although unrecorded immune exposures were likely present. The donor was CMV seropositive and belonged to the group of a few hundred seropositive cohort members. Every donor gave a peripheral blood sample, and the peripheral blood mononuclear cells from that sample were used for TCR beta sequencing. Genomic DNA was extracted from the blood cell samples with the Qiagen DNeasy Blood Extraction Kit. Points on this clone: This receptor's antigen is unknown. Base qualities are not recorded, but no much larger clone differs from it by a single base.

For this chain, trimming is 7 bases at the V end and 0 bases at the J end, and the number of junction bases without a gene match is 9. CDR1 is given as SGHRS and CDR2 as YFSETQ, both from the germline V gene. Including the terminal cysteine and phenylalanine, the CDR3 comprises 16 residues. Just the 48-base CDR3 DNA is kept, in frame starting at base 1. The V and J segments used are TRBV5-1 and TRBJ1-4; 7 central bases correspond to TRBD1. The TCR originated in a girl aged 10-17 years in good health and CMV-seropositive. The sample was PBMCs. The DNA is TGCGCCAGCCAACCGGGACAGTTTCCAACTAATGAAAAACTGTTTTTT. Its amino acids are CASQPGQFPTNEKLFF.